The rows below give T cell receptor beta chains drawn from one sample of a study of blood T cell repertoires in COVID-19. Data came from immunoSEQ multiplex PCR; TCRdb stores just in-frame clones and leaves some out. This sample yields some 180,000 clones, of which 70% to 90% are seen a single time; under 30% belongs to the top ten. Sequencing was done on a sample of PBMCs or T cells enriched from blood (not recorded which). Source of these receptors: a woman in her forties in a cohort exposed to, infected with or recovered from COVID-19 (not recorded which). The CDR3 runs from the conserved cysteine through the conserved F or W. Each record gives: CDR3 length, J gene, D gene, clone size, V gene, CDR3 protein, CDR3 DNA. D genes are given only for firm matches. The size of a clone is reported for some rows only, either as once, few or many, or as a class for expanded clones.

>14|TRBJ2-5|TRBD2|.|TRBV6-5
CASRTSGVQETQYF
TGTGCCAGCAGAACAAGCGGGGTTCAAGAGACCCAGTACTTC
>14|TRBJ2-2|.|once|TRBV3-1/TRBV3-2
CASSQDLVTGELFF
TGTGCCAGCAGCCAAGATCTAGTCACCGGGGAGCTGTTTTTT
>14|TRBJ2-7|.|.|TRBV7-2
CASSSTVLGYEQYF
TGTGCCAGCAGTTCGACAGTACTGGGGTACGAGCAGTACTTC
>18|TRBJ2-7|TRBD2|.|TRBV29-1
CSVVGLRTSGRARNEQYF
TGCAGCGTTGTAGGTCTCAGGACTAGCGGGAGGGCCAGGAACGAGCAGTACTTC
>15|TRBJ2-7|TRBD2|.|TRBV13
CASSLQRGSSYEQYF
TGTGCCAGCAGCTTACAGCGGGGAAGCTCCTACGAGCAGTACTTC
>16|TRBJ2-1|.|few|TRBV5-1
CASRPDPGQKGNEQFF
TGCGCCAGCAGGCCGGACCCGGGACAAAAGGGAAATGAGCAGTTCTTC
>13|TRBJ2-1|.|.|TRBV7-2
CASSLEDYTEQFF
TGTGCCAGCAGCTTAGAGGACTACACCGAGCAGTTCTTC
>16|TRBJ2-7|TRBD2|.|TRBV7-9
CASSWLAGGYGYEQYF
TGTGCCAGCAGCTGGTTAGCGGGAGGATATGGGTACGAGCAGTACTTC
>13|TRBJ1-6|TRBD1|.|TRBV27
CASSLGQGSPLHF
TGTGCCAGCAGCCTTGGACAGGGATCACCCCTCCACTTT
>14|TRBJ1-1|.|.|TRBV5-1
CASSTGATYTEAFF
TGCGCCAGCAGCACTGGGGCAACCTACACTGAAGCTTTCTTT
>14|TRBJ1-5|.|few|TRBV6-5
CASSQGPRNQPQHF
TGTGCCAGCAGTCAGGGTCCGCGCAATCAGCCCCAGCATTTT
>15|TRBJ1-2|.|.|TRBV10-3
CAISEGFGGNYGYTF
TGTGCCATCAGTGAGGGGTTCGGGGGGAACTATGGCTACACCTTC
>14|TRBJ1-2|.|once|TRBV7-9
CASSSSLEHYGYTF
TGTGCCAGCTCGTCGTCTCTAGAGCACTATGGCTACACCTTC
>19|TRBJ2-1|TRBD2|.|TRBV11-2
CASSHNYGSGLAGPNEQFF
TGTGCCAGCAGTCACAATTATGGGTCGGGGCTAGCGGGACCTAATGAGCAGTTCTTC
>14|TRBJ1-5|TRBD1|.|TRBV11-2
CASSRQGLYQPQHF
TGTGCCAGCAGTCGACAGGGCCTTTATCAGCCCCAGCATTTT
>13|TRBJ1-1|.|.|TRBV30
CAWTVGRGTEAFF
TGTGCCTGGACTGTCGGCAGGGGCACTGAAGCTTTCTTT
>15|TRBJ2-5|.|.|TRBV7-2
CASSLALGGQETQYF
TGTGCCAGCAGCTTAGCGTTAGGCGGCCAAGAGACCCAGTACTTC
>17|TRBJ1-4|TRBD1|.|TRBV19
CASRSGTDITTNEKLFF
TGTGCCAGTAGGTCCGGGACAGACATTACAACTAATGAAAAACTGTTTTTT
>14|TRBJ2-1|.|once|TRBV7-9
CASSLVERDTEQFF
TGTGCCAGCAGCTTAGTGGAACGGGATACTGAGCAGTTCTTC
>17|TRBJ1-5|.|.|TRBV2
CASSDGWGHYSNQPQHF
TGTGCCAGCAGTGATGGTTGGGGACATTATAGCAATCAGCCCCAGCATTTT
>14|TRBJ1-5|TRBD1|.|TRBV11-2
CASSPETGRQPQHF
TGTGCCAGCAGCCCCGAGACAGGGCGACAGCCCCAGCATTTT
>14|TRBJ2-7|.|.|TRBV6-5
CASSYLLGPYEQYF
TGTGCCAGCAGTTATCTTCTGGGGCCCTACGAGCAGTACTTC
>14|TRBJ2-7|TRBD2|.|TRBV3-1/TRBV3-2
CASSPGGTTYEQYF
TGTGCCAGCAGCCCGGGAGGGACCACCTACGAGCAGTACTTC
>14|TRBJ2-5|.|once|TRBV3-1/TRBV3-2
CASSRERGGPTQYF
TGTGCCAGCAGTCGTGAGAGGGGGGGCCCGACCCAGTACTTC
>13|TRBJ2-3|TRBD2|.|TRBV10-1
CASSETSGTVRYF
TGCGCCAGCAGTGAGACTAGCGGGACTGTTCGGTATTTT
>13|TRBJ2-1|.|once|TRBV6-5
CASSYGSGDEQFF
TGTGCCAGCAGTTACGGGTCGGGGGATGAGCAGTTCTTC
>16|TRBJ2-1|.|once|TRBV9
CASSARTGNPSNEQFF
TGTGCCAGCAGCGCTCGGACTGGGAATCCTAGTAATGAGCAGTTCTTC
>16|TRBJ2-1|.|.|TRBV6-5
CASSYLQGGSYNEQFF
TGTGCCAGCAGTTACCTACAGGGTGGCTCCTACAATGAGCAGTTCTTC
>13|TRBJ2-6|.|.|TRBV24-1
CATSGGGANVLTF
TGTGCCACCTCTGGAGGTGGGGCCAACGTCCTGACTTTC